This TCR beta chain is from a study of CD8+ T cells in alopecia areata. Whole-study context: Treatment ran 6 to 18 months, with 6 months of follow-up afterward.

RNA was extracted and reverse transcribed into cDNA as the sequencing template. Profiled with immunoSEQ multiplex PCR; TCRdb holds only in-frame clones, not every one. This sample has fewer than 150,000 clones, with around 54% found just once. Study findings and constraints: Normal-skin resident alphabeta T cells also appear among scalp sample sequences. There were many expanded lesional clones persisting in scalp and blood during tofacitinib.

Note on this clone: The antigen remains unidentified.

The V gene lost 4 bases and the J gene lost 5 bases, with 9 bases spanning the gap. The CDR3 spans 12 residues. The germline CDR1 and CDR2 sequences are SQVTM and ANQGSEA. The treatment is: oral pan-JAK inhibitor, 5-10 mg twice daily. V gene TRBV29-1 combines with J gene TRBJ2-4; weak D call: TRBD1 (5 bases). The specimen comprised CD4+ T cells sorted from blood, sampled at week 24, from a patient treated with tofacitinib. The sequence was obtained from a human donor with alopecia areata. For the CDR3, the DNA is TGCAGCGTTGTCTGGGGCCAAAACATTCAGTACTTC. It yields the protein CSVVWGQNIQYF.